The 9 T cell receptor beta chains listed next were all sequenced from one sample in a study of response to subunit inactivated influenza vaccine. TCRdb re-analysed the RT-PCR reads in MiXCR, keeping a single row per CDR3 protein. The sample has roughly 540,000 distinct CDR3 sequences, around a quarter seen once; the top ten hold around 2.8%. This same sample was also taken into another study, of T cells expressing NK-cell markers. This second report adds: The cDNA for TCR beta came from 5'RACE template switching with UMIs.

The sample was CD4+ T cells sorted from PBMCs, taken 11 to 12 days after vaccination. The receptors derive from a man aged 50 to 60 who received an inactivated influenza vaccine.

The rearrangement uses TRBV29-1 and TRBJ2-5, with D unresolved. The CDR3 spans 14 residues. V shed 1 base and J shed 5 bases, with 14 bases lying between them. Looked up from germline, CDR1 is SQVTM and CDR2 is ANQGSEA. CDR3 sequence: CSVEGPTAWETQYF. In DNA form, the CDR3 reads TGCAGCGTTGAAGGGCCCACAGCGTGGGAGACCCAGTACTTC.

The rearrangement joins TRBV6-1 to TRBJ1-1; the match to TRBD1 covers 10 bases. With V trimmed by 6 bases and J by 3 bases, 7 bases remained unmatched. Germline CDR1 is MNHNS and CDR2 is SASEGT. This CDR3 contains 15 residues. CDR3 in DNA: TGTGCCAGCAGGGGAAGGACAGGGGGAGACACTGAAGCTTTCTTT. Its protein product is CASRGRTGGDTEAFF.

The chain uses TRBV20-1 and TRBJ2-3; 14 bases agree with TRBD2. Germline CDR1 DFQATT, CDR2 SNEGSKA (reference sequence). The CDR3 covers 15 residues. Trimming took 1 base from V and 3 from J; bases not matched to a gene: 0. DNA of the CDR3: TGCAGTGCTAGAGGGACTAGCGGGGGGACAGATACGCAGTATTTT. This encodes CSARGTSGGTDTQYF.

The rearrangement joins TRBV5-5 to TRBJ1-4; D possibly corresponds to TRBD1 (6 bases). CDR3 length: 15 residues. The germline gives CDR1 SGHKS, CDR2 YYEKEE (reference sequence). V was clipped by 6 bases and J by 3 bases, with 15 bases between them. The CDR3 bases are TGTGCCAGCATTACTTTCCCAGGGGCTAATGAAAAACTGTTTTTT. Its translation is CASITFPGANEKLFF.

CDR3 sequence: CSAPSGRGRYEQYF. The CDR3 DNA is TGCAGTGCTCCCTCGGGGCGGGGTCGCTACGAGCAGTACTTC. The gene calls are TRBV20-1 and TRBJ2-7, with D possibly TRBD2 on 6 matching bases. The germline V gene has CDR1 DFQATT and CDR2 SNEGSKA (reference sequence). This CDR3 is built from 14 residues. Trimming pared 5 bases from V and 3 bases from J, leaving 17 bases between.

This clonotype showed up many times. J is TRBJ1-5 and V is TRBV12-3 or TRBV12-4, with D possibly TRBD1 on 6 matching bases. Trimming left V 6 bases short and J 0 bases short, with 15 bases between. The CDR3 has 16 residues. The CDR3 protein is CASSLGTRFSNQPQHF. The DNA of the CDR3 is TGTGCCAGCAGCCTCGGGACACGTTTTAGCAATCAGCCCCAGCATTTT.

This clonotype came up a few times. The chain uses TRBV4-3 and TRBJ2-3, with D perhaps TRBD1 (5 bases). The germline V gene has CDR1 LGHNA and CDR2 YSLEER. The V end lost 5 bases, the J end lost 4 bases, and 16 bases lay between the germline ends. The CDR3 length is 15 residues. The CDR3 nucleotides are TGCGCCAGCAGCTACCGCTTAGAAGGGGCAGATACGCAGTATTTT. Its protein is CASSYRLEGADTQYF.

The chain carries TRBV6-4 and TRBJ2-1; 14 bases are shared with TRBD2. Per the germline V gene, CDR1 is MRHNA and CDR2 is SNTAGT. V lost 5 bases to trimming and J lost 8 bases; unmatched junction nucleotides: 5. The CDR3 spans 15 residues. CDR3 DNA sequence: TGTGCCAGCAGTCGGGGGACTAGCGGGAGCTATGAGCAGTTCTTC. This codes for CASSRGTSGSYEQFF.

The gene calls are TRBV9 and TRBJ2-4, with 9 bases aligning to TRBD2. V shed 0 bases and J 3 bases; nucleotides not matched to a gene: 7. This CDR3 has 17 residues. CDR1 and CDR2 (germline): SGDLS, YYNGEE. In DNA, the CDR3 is TGTGCCAGCAGCGTAGGGGTAGCGGGAGTGAACAAAAACATTCAGTACTTC. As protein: CASSVGVAGVNKNIQYF.